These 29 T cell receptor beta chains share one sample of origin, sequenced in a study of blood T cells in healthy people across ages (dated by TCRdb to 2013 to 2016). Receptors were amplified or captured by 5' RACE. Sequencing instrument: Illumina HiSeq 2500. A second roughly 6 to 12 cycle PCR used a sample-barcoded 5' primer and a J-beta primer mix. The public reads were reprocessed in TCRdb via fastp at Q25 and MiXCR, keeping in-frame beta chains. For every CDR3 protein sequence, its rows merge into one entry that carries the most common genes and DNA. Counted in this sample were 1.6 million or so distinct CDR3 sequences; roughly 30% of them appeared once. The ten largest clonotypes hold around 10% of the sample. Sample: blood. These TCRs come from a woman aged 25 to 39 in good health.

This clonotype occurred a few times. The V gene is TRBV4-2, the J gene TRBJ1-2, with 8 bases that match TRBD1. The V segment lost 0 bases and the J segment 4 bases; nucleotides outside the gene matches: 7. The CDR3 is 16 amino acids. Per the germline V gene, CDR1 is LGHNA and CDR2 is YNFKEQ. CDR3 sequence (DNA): TGTGCCAGCAGCCAAGAGGTTACAGGGGGTTCCTATGGCTACACCTTC. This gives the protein CASSQEVTGGSYGYTF.

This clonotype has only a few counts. CDR3 sequence (DNA): TGTGCCAGCAGCGTCCGAGGGACGGTTTACAATGAGCAGTTCTTC. Amino acid sequence: CASSVRGTVYNEQFF. The genes are TRBV9 and TRBJ2-1, with D perhaps being TRBD1 or TRBD2 (5 bases each). The CDR3 covers 15 residues. V was pared by 2 bases and J by 4 bases, with 13 bases between. Looked up from germline, CDR1 is SGDLS and CDR2 is YYNGEE.

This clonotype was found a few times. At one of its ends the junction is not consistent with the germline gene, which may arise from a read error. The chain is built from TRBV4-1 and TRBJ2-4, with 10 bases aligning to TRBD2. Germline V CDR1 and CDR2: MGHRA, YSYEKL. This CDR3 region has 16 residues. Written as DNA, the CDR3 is TGCGCCAGCAGCGAAGAAGCGGGGGGGCCTCAAAACATTCAGTACTTC. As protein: CASSEEAGGPQNIQYF.

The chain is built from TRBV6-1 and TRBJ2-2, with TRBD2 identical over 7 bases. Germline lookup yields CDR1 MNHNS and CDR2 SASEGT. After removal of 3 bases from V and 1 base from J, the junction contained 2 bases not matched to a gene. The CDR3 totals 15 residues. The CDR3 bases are TGTGCCAGCAGTGACGGACTAGTGAACACCGGGGAGCTGTTTTTT. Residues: CASSDGLVNTGELFF.

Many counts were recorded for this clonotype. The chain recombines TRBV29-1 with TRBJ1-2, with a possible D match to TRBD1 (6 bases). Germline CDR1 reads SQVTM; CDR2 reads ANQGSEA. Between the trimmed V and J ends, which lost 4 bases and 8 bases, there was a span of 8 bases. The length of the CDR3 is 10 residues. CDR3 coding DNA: TGCAGCGTTGCAGGGGTCGGCTACACCTTC. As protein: CSVAGVGYTF.

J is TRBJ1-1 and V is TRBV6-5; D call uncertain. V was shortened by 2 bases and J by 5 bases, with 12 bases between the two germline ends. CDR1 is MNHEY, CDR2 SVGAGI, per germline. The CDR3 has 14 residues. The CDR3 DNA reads TGTGCCAGCAGTTACGTCGGGAGTGGAACTGAAGCTTTCTTT. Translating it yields CASSYVGSGTEAFF.

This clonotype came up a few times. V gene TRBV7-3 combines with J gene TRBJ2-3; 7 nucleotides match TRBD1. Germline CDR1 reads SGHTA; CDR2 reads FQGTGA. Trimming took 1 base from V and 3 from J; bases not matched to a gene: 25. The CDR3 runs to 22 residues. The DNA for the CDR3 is TGTGCCAGCAGCTTAAAACCCTATAGTCCCGGACAGGAAGGGGAGAGGACAGATACGCAGTATTTT. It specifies CASSLKPYSPGQEGERTDTQYF. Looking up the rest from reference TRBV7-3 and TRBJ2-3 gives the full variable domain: GAGVSQTPSNKVTEKGKYVELRCDPISGHTALYWYRQSLGQGPEFLIYFQGTGAADDSGLPNDRFFAVRPEGSVSTLKIQRTERGDSAVYLCASSLKPYSPGQEGERTDTQYFGPGTRLTVL.

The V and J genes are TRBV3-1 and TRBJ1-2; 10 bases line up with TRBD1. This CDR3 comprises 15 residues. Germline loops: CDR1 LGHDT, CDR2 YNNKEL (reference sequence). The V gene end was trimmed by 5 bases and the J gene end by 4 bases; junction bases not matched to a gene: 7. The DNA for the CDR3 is TGTGCCAGCAGCGGAGGGACAGGGGACCGCTATGGCTACACCTTC. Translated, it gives CASSGGTGDRYGYTF. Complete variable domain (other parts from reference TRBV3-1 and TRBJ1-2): DTAVSQTPKYLVTQMGNDKSIKCEQNLGHDTMYWYKQDSKKFLKIMFSYNNKELIINETVPNRFSPKSPDKAHLNLHINSLELGDSAVYFCASSGGTGDRYGYTFGSGTRLTVV.

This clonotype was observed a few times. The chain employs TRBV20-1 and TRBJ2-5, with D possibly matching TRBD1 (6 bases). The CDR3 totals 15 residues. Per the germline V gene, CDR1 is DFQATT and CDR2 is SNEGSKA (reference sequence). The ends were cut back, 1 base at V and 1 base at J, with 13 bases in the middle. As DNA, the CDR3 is TGCAGTGCTAGAGGCTTTGACAGGACCCAAGAGACCCAGTACTTC. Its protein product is CSARGFDRTQETQYF.

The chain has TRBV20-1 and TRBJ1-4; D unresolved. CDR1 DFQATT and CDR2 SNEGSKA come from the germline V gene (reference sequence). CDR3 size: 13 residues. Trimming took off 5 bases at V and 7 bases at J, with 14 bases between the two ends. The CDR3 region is CSAPSGAVEKLFF. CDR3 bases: TGCAGTGCTCCCTCAGGAGCAGTTGAAAAACTGTTTTTT.

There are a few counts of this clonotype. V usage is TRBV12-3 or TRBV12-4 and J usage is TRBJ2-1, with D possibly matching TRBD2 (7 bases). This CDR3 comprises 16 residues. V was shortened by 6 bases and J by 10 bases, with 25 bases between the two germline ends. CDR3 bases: TGTGCCAGCAGGGCCGAGGGGCGGGGGCGCCTTGCCGAGCAGTTCTTC. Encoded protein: CASRAEGRGRLAEQFF.

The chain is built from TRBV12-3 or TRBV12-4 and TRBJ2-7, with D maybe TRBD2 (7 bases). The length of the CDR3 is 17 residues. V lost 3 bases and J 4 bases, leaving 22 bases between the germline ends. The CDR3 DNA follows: TGTGCCAGCAGTTTTCTCGGGCGGGGGCGAAAAGTGTACGAGCAGTACTTC. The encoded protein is CASSFLGRGRKVYEQYF.

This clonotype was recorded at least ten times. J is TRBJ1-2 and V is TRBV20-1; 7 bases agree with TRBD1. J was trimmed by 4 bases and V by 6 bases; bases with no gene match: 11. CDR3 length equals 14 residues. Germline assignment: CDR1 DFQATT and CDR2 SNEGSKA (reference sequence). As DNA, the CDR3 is TGCAGTGCGCGCCAGGGGGATGGCATCTATGGCTACACCTTC. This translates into CSARQGDGIYGYTF.

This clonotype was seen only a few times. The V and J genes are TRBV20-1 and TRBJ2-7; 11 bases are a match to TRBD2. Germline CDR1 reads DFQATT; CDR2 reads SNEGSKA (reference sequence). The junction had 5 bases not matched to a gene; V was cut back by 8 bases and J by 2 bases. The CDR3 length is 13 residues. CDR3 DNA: TGCAGTTCGAGACTAGCGGGAACCTACGAGCAGTACTTC. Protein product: CSSRLAGTYEQYF.

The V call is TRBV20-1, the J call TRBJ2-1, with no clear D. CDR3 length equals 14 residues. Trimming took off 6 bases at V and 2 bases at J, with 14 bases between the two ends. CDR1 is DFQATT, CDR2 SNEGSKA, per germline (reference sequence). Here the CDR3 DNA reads TGCAGTGCCCAGAGACGCGGCCCCTACAATGAGCAGTTCTTC. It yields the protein CSAQRRGPYNEQFF.

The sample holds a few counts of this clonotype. The CDR3: CAIKREGVYNEQFF. CDR3 nucleotides: TGTGCCATAAAGCGGGAGGGTGTCTACAATGAGCAGTTCTTC. The rearrangement uses TRBV10-3 and TRBJ2-1; 10 bases align to TRBD2. The germline gives CDR1 ENHRY, CDR2 SYGVKD. With 9 bases clipped from V and 3 bases from J, the junction kept 5 bases outside the gene matches. The CDR3 is made up of 14 amino acids.

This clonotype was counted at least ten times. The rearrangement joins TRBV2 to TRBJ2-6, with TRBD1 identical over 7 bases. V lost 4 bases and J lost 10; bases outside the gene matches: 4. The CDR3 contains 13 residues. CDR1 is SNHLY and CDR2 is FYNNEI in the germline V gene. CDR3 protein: CASSGDSPNVLTF. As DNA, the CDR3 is TGTGCCAGCAGTGGGGACAGTCCTAACGTCCTGACTTTC.

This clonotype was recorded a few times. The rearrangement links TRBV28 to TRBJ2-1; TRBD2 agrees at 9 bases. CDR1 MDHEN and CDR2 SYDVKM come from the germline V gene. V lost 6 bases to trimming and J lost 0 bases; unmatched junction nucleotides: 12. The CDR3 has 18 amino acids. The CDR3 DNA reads TGTGCCAGCAGCCCCGCGGGACTAGCTCAGGCCTCCTACAATGAGCAGTTCTTC. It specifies CASSPAGLAQASYNEQFF. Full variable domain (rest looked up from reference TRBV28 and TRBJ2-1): DVKVTQSSRYLVKRTGEKVFLECVQDMDHENMFWYRQDPGLGLRLIYFSYDVKMKEKGDIPEGYSVSREKKERFSLILESASTNQTSMYLCASSPAGLAQASYNEQFFGPGTRLTVL.

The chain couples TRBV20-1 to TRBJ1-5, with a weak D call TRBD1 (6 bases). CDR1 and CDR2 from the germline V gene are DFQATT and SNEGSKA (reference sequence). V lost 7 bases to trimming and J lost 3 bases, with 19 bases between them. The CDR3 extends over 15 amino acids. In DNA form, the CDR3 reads TGCAGTGTCAGATCGGGGGCGCGGGTCAATCAGCCCCAGCATTTT. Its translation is CSVRSGARVNQPQHF.

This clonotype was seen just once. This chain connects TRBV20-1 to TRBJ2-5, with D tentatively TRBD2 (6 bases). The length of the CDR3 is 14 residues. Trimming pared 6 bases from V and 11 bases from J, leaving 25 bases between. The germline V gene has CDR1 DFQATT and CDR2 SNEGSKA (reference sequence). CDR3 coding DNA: TGCAGTGCCTCCGGGGGTAACCGGGTATATGAGCAGTACTTC. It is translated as CSASGGNRVYEQYF.

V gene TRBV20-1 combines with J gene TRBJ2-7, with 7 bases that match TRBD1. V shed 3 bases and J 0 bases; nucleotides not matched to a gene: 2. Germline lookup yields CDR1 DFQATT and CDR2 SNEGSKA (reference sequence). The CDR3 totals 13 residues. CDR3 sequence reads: CSARDRCSYEQYF. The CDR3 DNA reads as TGCAGTGCTAGGGACAGGTGCTCCTACGAGCAGTACTTC.

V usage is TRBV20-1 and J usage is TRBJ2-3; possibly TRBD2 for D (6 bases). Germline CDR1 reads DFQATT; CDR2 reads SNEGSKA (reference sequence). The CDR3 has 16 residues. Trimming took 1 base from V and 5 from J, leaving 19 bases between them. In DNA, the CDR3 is TGCAGTGCTAGAGGAATTCTCTCCGGGAGTCAAGATACGCAGTATTTT. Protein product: CSARGILSGSQDTQYF.

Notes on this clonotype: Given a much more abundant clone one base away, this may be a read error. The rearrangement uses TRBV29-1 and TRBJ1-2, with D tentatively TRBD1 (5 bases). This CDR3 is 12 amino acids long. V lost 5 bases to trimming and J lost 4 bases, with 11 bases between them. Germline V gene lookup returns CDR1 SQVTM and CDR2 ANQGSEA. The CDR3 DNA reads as TGCAGCGTTAACTTGGGGGGCTATGGCTACACCTTC. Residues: CSVNLGGYGYTF.

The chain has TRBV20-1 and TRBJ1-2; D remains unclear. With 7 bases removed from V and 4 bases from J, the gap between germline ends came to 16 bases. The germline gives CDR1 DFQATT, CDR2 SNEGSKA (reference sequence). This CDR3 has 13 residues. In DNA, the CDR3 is TGCAGTGTTTTTCAGCCAGGCACCTATGGCTACACCTTC. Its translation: CSVFQPGTYGYTF.

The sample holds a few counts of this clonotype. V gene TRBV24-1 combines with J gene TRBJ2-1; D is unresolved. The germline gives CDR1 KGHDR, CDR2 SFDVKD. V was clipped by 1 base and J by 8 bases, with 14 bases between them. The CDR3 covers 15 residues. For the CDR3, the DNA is TGTGCCACCAGTGATTTCGACACTGGGATAGATGAGCAGTTCTTC. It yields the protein CATSDFDTGIDEQFF.

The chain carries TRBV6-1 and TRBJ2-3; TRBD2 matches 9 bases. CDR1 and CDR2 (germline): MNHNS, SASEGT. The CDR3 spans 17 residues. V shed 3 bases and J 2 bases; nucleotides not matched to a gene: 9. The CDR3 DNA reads TGTGCCAGCAGTGACGGATCGGCTAGCGGGGTCACAGATACGCAGTATTTT. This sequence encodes CASSDGSASGVTDTQYF.

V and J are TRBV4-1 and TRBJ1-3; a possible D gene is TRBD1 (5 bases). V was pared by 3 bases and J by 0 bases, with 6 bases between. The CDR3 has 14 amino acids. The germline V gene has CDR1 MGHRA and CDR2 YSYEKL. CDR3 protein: CASSQTDSGNTIYF. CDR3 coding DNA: TGCGCCAGCAGCCAGACAGACTCTGGAAACACCATATATTTT.

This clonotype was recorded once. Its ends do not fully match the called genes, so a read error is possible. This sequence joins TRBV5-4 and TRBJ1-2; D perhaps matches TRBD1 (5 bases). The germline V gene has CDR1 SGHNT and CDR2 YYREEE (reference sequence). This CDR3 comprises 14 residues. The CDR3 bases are TGTGCCGGCAGCGCGAGAACAGGTGGCCTAGGCTACACCTTC. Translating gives CAGSARTGGLGYTF.

The CDR3 sequence: CAISEGLDRKVDGYTF. The CDR3, as DNA: TGTGCCATCAGCGAGGGACTGGACAGAAAGGTTGATGGCTACACCTTC. The chain recombines TRBV10-3 with TRBJ1-2; TRBD1 might be the D (6 bases). Germline V gene data show CDR1 as ENHRY and CDR2 as SYGVKD. The V gene lost 6 bases and the J gene lost 6 bases, with 23 bases spanning the gap. The CDR3 has 16 amino acids.